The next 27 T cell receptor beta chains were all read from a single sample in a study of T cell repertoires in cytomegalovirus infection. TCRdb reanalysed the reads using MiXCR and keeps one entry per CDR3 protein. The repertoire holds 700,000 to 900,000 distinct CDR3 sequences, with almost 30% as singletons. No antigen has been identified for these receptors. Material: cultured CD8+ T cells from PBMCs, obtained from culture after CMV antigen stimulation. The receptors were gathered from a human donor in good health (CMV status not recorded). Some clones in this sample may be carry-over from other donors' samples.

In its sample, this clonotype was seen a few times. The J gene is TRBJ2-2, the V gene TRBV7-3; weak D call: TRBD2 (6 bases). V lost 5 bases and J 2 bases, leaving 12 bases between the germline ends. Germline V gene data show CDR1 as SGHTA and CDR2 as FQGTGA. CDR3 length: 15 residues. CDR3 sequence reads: CASSPWDFNTGELFF. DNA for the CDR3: TGTGCCAGCAGCCCCTGGGACTTTAACACCGGGGAGCTGTTTTTT.

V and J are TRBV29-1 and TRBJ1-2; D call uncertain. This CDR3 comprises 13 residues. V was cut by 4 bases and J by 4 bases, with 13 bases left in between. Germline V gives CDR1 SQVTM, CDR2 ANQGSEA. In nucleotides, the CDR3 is TGCAGCGTTGGTCTACGCAGCCCCTATGGCTACACCTTC. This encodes CSVGLRSPYGYTF.

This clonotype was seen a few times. The CDR3 reads CAGGTVSNQPQHF. CDR3 bases: TGTGCCGGAGGGACAGTTAGCAATCAGCCCCAGCATTTT. The chain employs TRBV28 and TRBJ1-5, with TRBD1 matching 7 bases. This CDR3 has 13 residues. Germline CDR1 reads MDHEN; CDR2 reads SYDVKM. With V trimmed by 11 bases and J by 0 bases, 4 bases remained unmatched.

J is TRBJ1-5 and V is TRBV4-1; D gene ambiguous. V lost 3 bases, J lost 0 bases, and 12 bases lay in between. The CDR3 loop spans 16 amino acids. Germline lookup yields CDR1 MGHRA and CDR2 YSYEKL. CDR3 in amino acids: CASSHPGEYSNQPQHF. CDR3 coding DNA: TGCGCCAGCAGCCATCCTGGGGAATATAGCAATCAGCCCCAGCATTTT.

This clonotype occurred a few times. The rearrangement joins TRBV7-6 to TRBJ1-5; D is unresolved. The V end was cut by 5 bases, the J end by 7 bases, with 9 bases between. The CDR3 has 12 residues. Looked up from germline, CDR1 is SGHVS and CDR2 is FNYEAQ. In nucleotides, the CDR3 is TGTGCCAGCAGCGACCAGGAACAGCCCCAGCATTTT. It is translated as CASSDQEQPQHF.

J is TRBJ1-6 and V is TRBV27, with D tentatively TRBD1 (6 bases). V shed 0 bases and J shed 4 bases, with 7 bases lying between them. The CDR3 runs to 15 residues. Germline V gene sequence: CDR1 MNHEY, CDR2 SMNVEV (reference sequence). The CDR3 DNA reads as TGTGCCAGCAGTTTATCCGGGACATATAATTCACCCCTCCACTTT. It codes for CASSLSGTYNSPLHF.

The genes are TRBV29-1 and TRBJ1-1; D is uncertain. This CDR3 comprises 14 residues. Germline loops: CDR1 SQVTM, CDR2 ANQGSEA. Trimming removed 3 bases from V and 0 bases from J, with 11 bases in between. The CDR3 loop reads CSVDPAEMNTEAFF. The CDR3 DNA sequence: TGCAGCGTTGACCCGGCAGAGATGAACACTGAAGCTTTCTTT.

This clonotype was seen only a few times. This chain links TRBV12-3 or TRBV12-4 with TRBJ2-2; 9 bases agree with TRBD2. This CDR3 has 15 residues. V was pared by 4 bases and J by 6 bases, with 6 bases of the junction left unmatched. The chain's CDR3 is CASSSAGGRAGELFF. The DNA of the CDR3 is TGTGCCAGCAGTTCGGCGGGGGGGCGGGCCGGGGAGCTGTTTTTT.

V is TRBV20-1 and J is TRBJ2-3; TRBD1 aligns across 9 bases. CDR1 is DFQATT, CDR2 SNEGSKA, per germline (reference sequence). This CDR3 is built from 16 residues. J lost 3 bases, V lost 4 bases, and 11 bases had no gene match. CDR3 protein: CSAKGQGIPRTDTQYF. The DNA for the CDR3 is TGCAGTGCTAAAGGACAGGGGATACCCCGGACAGATACGCAGTATTTT.

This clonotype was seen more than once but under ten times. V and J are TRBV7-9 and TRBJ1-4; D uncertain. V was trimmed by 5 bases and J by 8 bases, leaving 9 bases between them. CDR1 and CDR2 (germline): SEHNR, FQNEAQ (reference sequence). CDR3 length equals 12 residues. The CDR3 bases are TGTGCCAGCAGCCACGGGGAGGAAAAACTGTTTTTT. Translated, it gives CASSHGEEKLFF.

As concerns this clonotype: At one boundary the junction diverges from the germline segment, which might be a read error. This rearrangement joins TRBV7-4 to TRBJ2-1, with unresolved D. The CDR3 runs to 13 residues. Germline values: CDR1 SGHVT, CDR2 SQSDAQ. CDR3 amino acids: CTSSLLIDNEQFF. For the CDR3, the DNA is TGTACCAGCAGCTTACTTATCGACAATGAGCAGTTCTTC.

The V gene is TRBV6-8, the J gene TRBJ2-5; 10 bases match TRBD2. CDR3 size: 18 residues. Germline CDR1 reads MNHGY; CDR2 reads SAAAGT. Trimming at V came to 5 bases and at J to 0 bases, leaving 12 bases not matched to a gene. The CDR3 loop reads CASSDLVAGGSYQETQYF. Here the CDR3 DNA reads TGTGCCAGCAGTGATTTAGTAGCGGGGGGTTCGTACCAAGAGACCCAGTACTTC.

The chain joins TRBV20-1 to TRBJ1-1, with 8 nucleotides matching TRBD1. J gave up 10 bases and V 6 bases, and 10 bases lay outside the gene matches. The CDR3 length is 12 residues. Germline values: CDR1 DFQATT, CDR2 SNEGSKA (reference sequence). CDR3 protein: CSAQGQDRGAFF. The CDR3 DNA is TGCAGTGCACAGGGACAGGACCGAGGAGCTTTCTTT.

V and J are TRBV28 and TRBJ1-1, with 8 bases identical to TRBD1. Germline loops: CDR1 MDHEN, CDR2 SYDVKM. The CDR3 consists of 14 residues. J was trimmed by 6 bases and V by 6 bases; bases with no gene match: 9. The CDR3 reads CASRSRGLVAEAFF. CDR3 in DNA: TGTGCCAGCAGGTCCAGGGGGCTAGTGGCTGAAGCTTTCTTT.

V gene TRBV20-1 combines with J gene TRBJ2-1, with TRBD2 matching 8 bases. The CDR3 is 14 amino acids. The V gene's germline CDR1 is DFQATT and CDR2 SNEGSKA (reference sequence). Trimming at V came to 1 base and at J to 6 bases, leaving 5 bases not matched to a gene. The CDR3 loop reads CSARVRGGRNEQFF. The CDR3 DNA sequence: TGCAGTGCTAGAGTTCGCGGGGGGCGCAATGAGCAGTTCTTC.

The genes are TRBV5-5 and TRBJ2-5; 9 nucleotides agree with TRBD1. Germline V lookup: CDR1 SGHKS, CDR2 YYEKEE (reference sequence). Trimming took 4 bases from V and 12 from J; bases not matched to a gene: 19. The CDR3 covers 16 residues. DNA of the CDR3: TGTGCCAGCAGCCACAACCCACAGGGGGCGGGCAAGTGGGAGTACTTC. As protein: CASSHNPQGAGKWEYF.

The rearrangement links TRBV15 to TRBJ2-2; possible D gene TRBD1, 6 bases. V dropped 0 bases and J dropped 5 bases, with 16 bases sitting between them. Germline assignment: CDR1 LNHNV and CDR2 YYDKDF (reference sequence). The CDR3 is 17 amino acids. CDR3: CATSRDRRRTVTGELFF. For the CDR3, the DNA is TGTGCCACCAGCAGAGATCGGAGGAGGACAGTGACCGGGGAGCTGTTTTTT. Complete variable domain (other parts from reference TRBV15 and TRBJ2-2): DAMVIQNPRYQVTQFGKPVTLSCSQTLNHNVMYWYQQKSSQAPKLLFHYYDKDFNNEADTPDNFQSRRPNTSFCFLDIRSPGLGDTAMYLCATSRDRRRTVTGELFFGEGSRLTVL.

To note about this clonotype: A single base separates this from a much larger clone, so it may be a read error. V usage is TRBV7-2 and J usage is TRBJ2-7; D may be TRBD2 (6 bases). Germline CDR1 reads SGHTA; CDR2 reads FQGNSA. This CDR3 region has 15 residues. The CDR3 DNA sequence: TGTGCCAGGAGCTTAGCCTGGGGGGTCTCCTACGAGCAGTACTTC. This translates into CARSLAWGVSYEQYF.

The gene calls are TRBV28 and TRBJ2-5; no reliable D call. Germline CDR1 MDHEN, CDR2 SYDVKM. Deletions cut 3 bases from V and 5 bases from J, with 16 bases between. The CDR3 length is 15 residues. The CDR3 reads CASSFVRASPETQYF. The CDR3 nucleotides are TGTGCCAGCAGTTTCGTAAGGGCCTCCCCGGAGACCCAGTACTTC.

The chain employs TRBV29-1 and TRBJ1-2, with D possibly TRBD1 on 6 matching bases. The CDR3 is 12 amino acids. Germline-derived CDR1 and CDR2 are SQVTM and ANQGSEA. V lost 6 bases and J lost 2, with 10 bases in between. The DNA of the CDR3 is TGCAGCGTCGCACAGGGAAACTATGGCTACACCTTC. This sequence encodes CSVAQGNYGYTF.

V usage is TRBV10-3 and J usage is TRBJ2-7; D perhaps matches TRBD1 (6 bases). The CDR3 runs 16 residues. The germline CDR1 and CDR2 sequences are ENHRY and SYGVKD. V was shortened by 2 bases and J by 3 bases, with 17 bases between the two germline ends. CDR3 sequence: CAISEVNGRGVYEQYF. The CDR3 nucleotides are TGTGCCATCAGTGAGGTTAATGGCAGGGGAGTCTACGAGCAGTACTTC.

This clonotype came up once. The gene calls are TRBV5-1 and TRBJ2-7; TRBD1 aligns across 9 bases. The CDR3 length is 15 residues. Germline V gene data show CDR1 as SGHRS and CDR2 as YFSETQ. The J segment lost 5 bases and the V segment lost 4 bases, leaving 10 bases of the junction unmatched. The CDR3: CASSLYGRTGDEQYV. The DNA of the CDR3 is TGCGCCAGCAGCCTCTACGGCCGGACAGGGGACGAGCAGTACGTC.

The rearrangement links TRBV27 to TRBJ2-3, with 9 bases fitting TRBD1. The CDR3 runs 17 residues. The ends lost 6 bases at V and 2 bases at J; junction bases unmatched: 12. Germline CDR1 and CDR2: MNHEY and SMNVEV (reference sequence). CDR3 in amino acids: CASSPSVGQGPTDTQYF. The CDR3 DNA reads TGTGCCAGCAGCCCTTCGGTGGGACAGGGACCCACAGATACGCAGTATTTT.

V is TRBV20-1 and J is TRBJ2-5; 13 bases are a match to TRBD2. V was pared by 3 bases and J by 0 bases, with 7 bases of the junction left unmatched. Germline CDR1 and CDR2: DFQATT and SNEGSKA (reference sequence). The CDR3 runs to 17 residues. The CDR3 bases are TGCAGTGCTAGCCGACTAGCGGGGGGACCGTACCAAGAGACCCAGTACTTC. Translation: CSASRLAGGPYQETQYF.

CDR3 sequence: CASSLDHPDRVFTYNSPLHF. In DNA, the CDR3 is TGTGCCAGCAGCTTAGATCACCCGGACAGGGTTTTCACATATAATTCACCCCTCCACTTT. The chain employs TRBV11-2 and TRBJ1-6; TRBD1 matches 8 bases. In germline, CDR1 is SGHAT, CDR2 FQNNGV. The length of the CDR3 is 20 residues. Trimming cost V 0 bases and J 4 bases; bases outside gene matches: 14. Variable domain in full (rest from reference TRBV11-2 and TRBJ1-6): EAGVAQSPRYKIIEKRQSVAFWCNPISGHATLYWYQQILGQGPKLLIQFQNNGVVDDSQLPKDRFSAERLKGVDSTLKIQPAKLEDSAVYLCASSLDHPDRVFTYNSPLHFGNGTRLTVT.

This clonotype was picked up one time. CDR3 nucleotides: TGTGCCAGCAGCCCGGCCGCAGGTCCAATGAACACTGAAGCTTTCTTT. Amino acid sequence: CASSPAAGPMNTEAFF. The gene calls are TRBV7-9 and TRBJ1-1; D is unclear. The CDR3 consists of 16 residues. Trimming left V 5 bases short and J 0 bases short, with 16 bases between. In germline, CDR1 is SEHNR, CDR2 FQNEAQ (reference sequence).

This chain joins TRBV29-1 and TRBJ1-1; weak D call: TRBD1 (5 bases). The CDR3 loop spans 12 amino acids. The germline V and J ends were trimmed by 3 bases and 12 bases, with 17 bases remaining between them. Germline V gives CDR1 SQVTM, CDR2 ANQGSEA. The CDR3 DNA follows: TGCAGCGTTGACTGGCAGGGAGATGCGACTTTCTTT. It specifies CSVDWQGDATFF.